This T cell receptor (beta chain) was found in a study of blood T cell repertoires in COVID-19. The germline V gene encodes CDR1 SQVTM and CDR2 ANQGSEA. This CDR3 is built from 14 residues. V shed 2 bases and J shed 4 bases, with 12 bases lying between them. Produced via immunoSEQ multiplex PCR; TCRdb's table is partial and in-frame only. Of fewer than 300,000 clones in the sample, roughly 83% were seen once. This sequence originates from a human donor with COVID-19, enrolled during active disease. The donor label of this sample is uncertain. Sequences were obtained from peripheral blood. The chain employs TRBV29-1 and TRBJ2-1; possibly TRBD1 for D (6 bases). CDR3 protein: CSVELPRGYNEQFF. CDR3 DNA sequence: TGCAGCGTTGAATTACCCAGGGGTTACAATGAGCAGTTCTTC.